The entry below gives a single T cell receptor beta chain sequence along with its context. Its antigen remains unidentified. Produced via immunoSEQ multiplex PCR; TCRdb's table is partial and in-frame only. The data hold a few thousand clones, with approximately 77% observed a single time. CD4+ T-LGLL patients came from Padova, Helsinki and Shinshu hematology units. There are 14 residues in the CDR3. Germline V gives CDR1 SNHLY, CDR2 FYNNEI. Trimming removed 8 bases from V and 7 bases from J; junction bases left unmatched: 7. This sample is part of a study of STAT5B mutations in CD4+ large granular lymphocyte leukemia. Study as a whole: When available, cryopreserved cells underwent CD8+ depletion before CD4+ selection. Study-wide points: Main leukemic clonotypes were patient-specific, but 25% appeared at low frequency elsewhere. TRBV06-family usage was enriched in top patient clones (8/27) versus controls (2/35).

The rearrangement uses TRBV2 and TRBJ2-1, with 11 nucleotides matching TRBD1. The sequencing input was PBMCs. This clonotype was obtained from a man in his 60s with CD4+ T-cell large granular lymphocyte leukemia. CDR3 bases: TGTGCCAGCCGAGGACAGGGGGCAATAAATGAGCAGTTCTTC. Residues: CASRGQGAINEQFF.